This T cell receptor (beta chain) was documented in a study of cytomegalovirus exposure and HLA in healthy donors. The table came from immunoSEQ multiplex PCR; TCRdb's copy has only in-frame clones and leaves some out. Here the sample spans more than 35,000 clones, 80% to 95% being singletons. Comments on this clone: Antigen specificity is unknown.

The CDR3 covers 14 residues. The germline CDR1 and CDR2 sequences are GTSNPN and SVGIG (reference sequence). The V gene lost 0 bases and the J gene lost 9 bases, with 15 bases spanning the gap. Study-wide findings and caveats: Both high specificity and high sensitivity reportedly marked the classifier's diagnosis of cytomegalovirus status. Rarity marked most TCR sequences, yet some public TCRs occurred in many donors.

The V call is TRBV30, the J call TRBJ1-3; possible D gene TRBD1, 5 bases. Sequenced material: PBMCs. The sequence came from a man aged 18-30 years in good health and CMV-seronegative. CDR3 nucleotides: TGTGCCTGGAGTGTTCCTTCAGGGCGAGTCACCATATATTTT. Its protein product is CAWSVPSGRVTIYF.